This entry features one T cell receptor beta chain sequence. These data come from a study of T cells expressing NK-cell markers. On the study more broadly: CD3+CD56+NKG2C+, CD3+CD56+NKG2C- and CD3+CD56-NKG2C+ T cells, once sorted, supplied the TCR beta repertoires.

TCRdb re-called the 5' RACE reads and catalogs CDR3 proteins one per entry, DNA excluded. The sample spans 200,000 to 300,000 distinct CDR3 sequences; the ten largest clones claim approximately 0.41%. The sequence was collected from a man between 18 and 35 years old in good health. Sequencing was done on a sample of blood T cells: a sorted CD56 or NKG2C T cell subset, CD4+ or CD8+ T cells, or bulk PBMC T cells (not recorded which).

The CDR3 reads CASKTGSSRSYNEQFF. V usage is TRBV6-1 and J usage is TRBJ2-1; checking the TCRdb D call of TRBD1 is not possible without DNA. Germline CDR1 MNHNS, CDR2 SASEGT. The CDR3 runs 16 residues.